The 19 T cell receptor beta chains presented below share a single source sample, sequenced in a study of T cells in localized non-small cell lung cancer. Using immunoSEQ multiplex PCR, the repertoire was profiled, and TCRdb retains in-frame clones only, with some absent. The sample holds fewer than 75,000 clones; 84% are singletons and the top ten take 1% to 1.5%. The specimen comprised peripheral blood, sampled before any cancer treatment. Receptors were obtained from a female donor older than 55 with stage I lung adenocarcinoma.

The chain has TRBV5-4 and TRBJ2-1, with D perhaps matching TRBD1 (6 bases). Per germline, CDR1 SGHNT and CDR2 YYREEE (reference sequence). Trimming took 4 bases from V and 7 from J, leaving 12 bases between them. The CDR3 totals 13 residues. The CDR3 region is CASSTGQTNEQFF. The CDR3 coding sequence is TGTGCCAGCAGCACAGGACAGACGAATGAGCAGTTCTTC.

In this sample, this clone turned up a few times. This rearrangement joins TRBV5-1 to TRBJ2-1; 9 nucleotides line up with TRBD2. V dropped 5 bases and J dropped 8; count of bases not matched to a gene: 11. Germline CDR1 SGHRS, CDR2 YFSETQ. The CDR3 contains 15 residues. CDR3 sequence (DNA): TGCGCCAGCAGGATGGGTACTAGCGGGTACGATGAGCAGTTCTTC. Protein: CASRMGTSGYDEQFF.

The CDR3 bases are TGTGCCAGCTCACGACTAGCGGGAGAATTAGATACGCAGTATTTT. Its protein is CASSRLAGELDTQYF. The chain combines TRBV18 with TRBJ2-3; 12 bases match TRBD2. V lost 4 bases to trimming and J lost 5 bases; unmatched junction nucleotides: 4. The V gene's germline CDR1 is KGHSH and CDR2 LQKENI. The CDR3 covers 15 residues. The variable domain in full, with the rest retrieved from reference TRBV18 and TRBJ2-3, is NAGVMQNPRHLVRRRGQEARLRCSPMKGHSHVYWYRQLPEEGLKFMVYLQKENIIDESGMPKERFSAEFPKEGPSILRIQQVVRGDSAAYFCASSRLAGELDTQYFGPGTRLTVL.

V usage is TRBV16 and J usage is TRBJ1-4; D is undetermined. The CDR3 has 15 residues. V lost 4 bases and J lost 3, with 12 bases in between. Germline assignment: CDR1 KGHSY and CDR2 FQNENV. The CDR3 region is CASSRKDAPNEKLFF. The CDR3, as DNA: TGTGCCAGCAGCCGTAAGGACGCGCCTAATGAAAAACTGTTTTTT.

The chain is built from TRBV27 and TRBJ2-1, with TRBD1 as a possible D gene (6 bases). This CDR3 contains 15 residues. Germline lookup yields CDR1 MNHEY and CDR2 SMNVEV (reference sequence). V lost 9 bases, J lost 0 bases, and 15 bases lay in between. The CDR3 is CARPGAISSYNEQFF. DNA of the CDR3: TGTGCCAGGCCAGGGGCTATCAGCTCCTACAATGAGCAGTTCTTC.

This chain links TRBV7-2 with TRBJ2-7, with 8 positions matching TRBD2. This CDR3 is 15 amino acids long. Trimming removed 1 base from V and 2 bases from J; junction bases left unmatched: 4. Germline CDR1 reads SGHTA; CDR2 reads FQGNSA. CDR3 DNA sequence: TGTGCCAGCAGCTTAGGCCTAGCGGGTACCTACGAGCAGTACTTC. This gives the protein CASSLGLAGTYEQYF.

The chain is built from TRBV11-2 and TRBJ2-7; tentative D call: TRBD1 (6 bases). The CDR3 is 13 residues long. The ends were cut back, 6 bases at V and 6 bases at J, with 15 bases in the middle. Germline CDR1 SGHAT, CDR2 FQNNGV. CDR3 DNA: TGTGCCAGCAGACTTACAGGGTATCGCGAGCAGTACTTC. The encoded protein is CASRLTGYREQYF.

This CDR3 is CASSTTSGSWGEQFF. As DNA, the CDR3 is TGTGCCAGCAGTACGACTAGCGGGAGCTGGGGTGAGCAGTTCTTC. V usage is TRBV28 and J usage is TRBJ2-1, with 12 bases lining up with TRBD2. Trimming removed 5 bases from V and 9 bases from J; junction bases left unmatched: 8. Germline assignment: CDR1 MDHEN and CDR2 SYDVKM. This CDR3 has 15 amino acids.

In its sample, this clone was seen a few times. The chain couples TRBV10-2 to TRBJ1-5; 11 bases line up with TRBD1. CDR3 size: 16 residues. J lost 9 bases, V lost 4 bases, and 11 bases had no gene match. Per the germline V gene, CDR1 is WSHSY and CDR2 is SAAADI. The CDR3 reads CASSVSVPGTGGPQHF. The CDR3 region has the DNA TGCGCCAGCAGTGTTTCGGTTCCCGGGACAGGGGGGCCCCAGCATTTT.

The chain couples TRBV18 to TRBJ1-4; tentative D call: TRBD1 (5 bases). The V end was cut by 6 bases, the J end by 8 bases, with 16 bases between. This CDR3 comprises 14 residues. CDR1 KGHSH and CDR2 LQKENI come from the germline V gene. In DNA form, the CDR3 reads TGTGCCAGCTCTCTCAGGGATGTGCGGGAAAAACTGTTTTTT. Translating gives CASSLRDVREKLFF. The complete variable domain, with remaining parts taken from reference TRBV18 and TRBJ1-4, reads NAGVMQNPRHLVRRRGQEARLRCSPMKGHSHVYWYRQLPEEGLKFMVYLQKENIIDESGMPKERFSAEFPKEGPSILRIQQVVRGDSAAYFCASSLRDVREKLFFGSGTQLSVL.

This chain connects TRBV29-1 to TRBJ2-7, with D hard to call. The length of the CDR3 is 12 residues. V was shortened by 4 bases and J by 2 bases, with 9 bases between the two germline ends. Germline CDR1 SQVTM, CDR2 ANQGSEA. The CDR3 sequence: CSVAISPYEQYF. DNA of the CDR3: TGCAGCGTTGCAATAAGTCCCTACGAGCAGTACTTC.

This clone was seen once. The V gene is TRBV7-6, the J gene TRBJ2-1; 13 nucleotides match TRBD2. From germline, CDR1 is SGHVS and CDR2 FNYEAQ. The CDR3 runs to 17 residues. V was pared by 0 bases and J by 9 bases, with 8 bases of the junction left unmatched. CDR3 nucleotide sequence: TGTGCCAGCAGCTTAGCCCGGACTAGCGGGAGTAGGACTGAGCAGTTCTTC. Residues: CASSLARTSGSRTEQFF.

This clone was seen a single time. CDR3 sequence (DNA): TGTGCCAGCAGTTTCTCAGACCGGAGGCACACCATATATTTT. Translating it yields CASSFSDRRHTIYF. The gene calls are TRBV28 and TRBJ1-3; no clear D gene. Germline values: CDR1 MDHEN, CDR2 SYDVKM. V was trimmed by 3 bases and J by 8 bases, leaving 14 bases between them. The CDR3 is made up of 14 amino acids.

The rearrangement uses TRBV9 and TRBJ1-2; 12 nucleotides agree with TRBD1. CDR3 length: 15 residues. J gave up 7 bases and V 3 bases, and 7 bases lay outside the gene matches. Germline CDR1 reads SGDLS; CDR2 reads YYNGEE. The CDR3 loop reads CASSGLPGQGAGYTF. In nucleotides, the CDR3 is TGTGCCAGCAGCGGACTCCCGGGACAGGGGGCTGGCTACACCTTC.

The rearrangement joins TRBV29-1 to TRBJ2-3; tentative D call: TRBD1 (6 bases). V lost 7 bases and J 4 bases, leaving 15 bases between the germline ends. Germline V lookup: CDR1 SQVTM, CDR2 ANQGSEA. The CDR3 runs 13 residues. The CDR3 loop reads CSGYRVGADTQYF. DNA of the CDR3: TGCAGCGGCTACAGGGTAGGGGCAGATACGCAGTATTTT.

V usage is TRBV11-3 and J usage is TRBJ2-5, with D possibly called TRBD1 or TRBD2 (5 bases each). The V gene's germline CDR1 is SGHNT and CDR2 YENEEA. Trimming removed 7 bases at V and 4 bases at J, with 16 bases between. CDR3 size: 14 residues. The CDR3 DNA sequence: TGTGCCAGCAACCCCGACGCGAGGGGAGAGACCCAGTACTTC. Translation: CASNPDARGETQYF. Filled out from reference TRBV11-3 and TRBJ2-5, the complete variable domain reads EAGVVQSPRYKIIEKKQPVAFWCNPISGHNTLYWYLQNLGQGPELLIRYENEEAVDDSQLPKDRFSAERLKGVDSTLKIQPAELGDSAVYLCASNPDARGETQYFGPGTRLLVL.

The V gene is TRBV11-2, the J gene TRBJ1-3; maybe TRBD1 (5 bases). Germline-derived CDR1 and CDR2 are SGHAT and FQNNGV. V was shortened by 1 base and J by 4 bases, with 8 bases between the two germline ends. This CDR3 is 14 amino acids long. The CDR3, as DNA: TGTGCCAGCAGCTTAGCAGGGAACGGAAACACCATATATTTT. Its protein is CASSLAGNGNTIYF.

CDR3 DNA sequence: TGTGCTAGTGGTCCAATGTACGGGGGGAACACCGGGGAGCTGTTTTTT. Encoded protein: CASGPMYGGNTGELFF. The chain combines TRBV12-5 with TRBJ2-2; possible D gene TRBD2, 6 bases. This CDR3 has 16 amino acids. The V gene's germline CDR1 is LGHNT and CDR2 FRNRAP. V was cut by 5 bases and J by 1 base, with 14 bases left in between.

This clone was observed once. The gene calls are TRBV6-5 and TRBJ2-7, with TRBD2 matching over 8 bases. With 3 bases clipped from V and 1 base from J, the junction kept 8 bases outside the gene matches. This CDR3 region has 16 residues. CDR1 and CDR2 (germline): MNHEY, SVGAGI. CDR3 DNA: TGTGCCAGCAGTTATCTCTCCGGGAGGGGTTCCTACGAGCAGTACTTC. Protein: CASSYLSGRGSYEQYF.